These 23 T cell receptor beta chains were sequenced from one sample in a study of blood T cell repertoires in COVID-19. TCRdb's table, derived via immunoSEQ multiplex PCR, lists solely in-frame clones and lacks some. The sample carries roughly 87,000 clones, approximately 92% recorded once. Sequencing was carried out using peripheral blood. These receptors were collected from an elderly woman with active COVID-19.

The chain recombines TRBV6-6 with TRBJ2-3, with D possibly matching TRBD1 (5 bases). CDR1 MNHNY and CDR2 SVGAGI come from the germline V gene (reference sequence). Trimming stripped 0 bases from V and 11 bases from J, with 9 bases between. The CDR3 is 12 residues long. The CDR3 region is CASSYSGEVQYF. In nucleotides, the CDR3 is TGTGCCAGCAGTTACTCAGGGGAAGTGCAGTATTTT.

The rearrangement joins TRBV5-1 to TRBJ2-3; TRBD2 aligns across 9 bases. Germline CDR1 and CDR2: SGHRS and YFSETQ. After removal of 4 bases from V and 5 bases from J, the junction contained 11 bases not matched to a gene. The CDR3 length is 16 residues. The CDR3 bases are TGCGCCAGCAGCCCTGGGGCGGGAGGGCCTTTAGATACGCAGTATTTT. Its protein is CASSPGAGGPLDTQYF.

This clone has a single count. The genes are TRBV19 and TRBJ1-1; TRBD1 might be the D (6 bases). Between the trimmed V and J ends, which lost 0 bases and 4 bases, there was a span of 9 bases. Germline assignment: CDR1 LNHDA and CDR2 SQIVND (reference sequence). CDR3 length: 14 amino acids. CDR3 nucleotides: TGTGCCAGTAGTATAGAGAGGGGGAGCACTGAAGCTTTCTTT. It yields the protein CASSIERGSTEAFF.

The chain carries TRBV5-1 and TRBJ2-1, with 11 bases identical to TRBD2. The CDR3 is 14 residues long. Germline values: CDR1 SGHRS, CDR2 YFSETQ. The ends lost 4 bases at V and 8 bases at J; junction bases unmatched: 5. This CDR3 is CASSVTSGSDEQFF. The CDR3 region has the DNA TGCGCCAGCAGCGTCACTAGCGGGAGCGATGAGCAGTTCTTC.

The chain couples TRBV28 to TRBJ2-1; possibly TRBD2 for D (6 bases). V was shortened by 5 bases and J by 4 bases, with 21 bases between the two germline ends. Germline CDR1 MDHEN, CDR2 SYDVKM. CDR3 length: 17 amino acids. CDR3 bases: TGTGCCAGCAGTGTGACCCTAACGGGAGTTTTTTACAATGAGCAGTTCTTC. Translating gives CASSVTLTGVFYNEQFF.

The genes are TRBV10-3 and TRBJ2-1, with 9 nucleotides matching TRBD2. V shed 6 bases, J shed 5 bases, and the junction held 5 bases outside the gene matches. The CDR3 consists of 14 residues. Germline-derived CDR1 and CDR2 are ENHRY and SYGVKD. The CDR3, as DNA: TGTGCCATCAGATCTAGCGGGAACAACAATGAGCAGTTCTTC. It specifies CAIRSSGNNNEQFF.

The chain carries TRBV7-8 and TRBJ2-3; D possibly corresponds to TRBD1 (6 bases). Germline V gene data show CDR1 as SGHVS and CDR2 as FQNEAQ. This CDR3 has 15 amino acids. V was shortened by 5 bases and J by 8 bases, with 20 bases between the two germline ends. CDR3: CASSPRRTASGTQYF. DNA of the CDR3: TGTGCCAGCAGCCCCAGACGGACAGCCTCGGGTACGCAGTATTTT.

This clone was seen a few times. This chain uses TRBV19 with TRBJ2-2; possibly TRBD2 for D (5 bases). Trimming pared 7 bases from V and 2 bases from J, leaving 11 bases between. Germline V gene lookup returns CDR1 LNHDA and CDR2 SQIVND (reference sequence). This CDR3 spans 14 amino acids. The CDR3 coding sequence is TGTGCCAGTAAGGCCAGGACTAACACCGGGGAGCTGTTTTTT. It specifies CASKARTNTGELFF. Full variable domain (remainder filled in from reference TRBV19 and TRBJ2-2): DGGITQSPKYLFRKEGQNVTLSCEQNLNHDAMYWYRQDPGQGLRLIYYSQIVNDFQKGDIAEGYSVSREKKESFPLTVTSAQKNPTAFYLCASKARTNTGELFFGEGSRLTVL.

V gene TRBV27 combines with J gene TRBJ2-1, with TRBD2 identical over 9 bases. Germline values: CDR1 MNHEY, CDR2 SMNVEV (reference sequence). This CDR3 spans 15 amino acids. V lost 3 bases, J lost 7 bases, and 7 bases stayed unmatched. CDR3 region: CASSFSLAGRNEQFF. In DNA, the CDR3 is TGTGCCAGCAGTTTTAGCCTAGCGGGAAGGAATGAGCAGTTCTTC.

The chain combines TRBV7-9 with TRBJ2-1; D is ambiguous. Germline CDR1 reads SEHNR; CDR2 reads FQNEAQ (reference sequence). The V gene lost 3 bases and the J gene lost 4 bases, with 16 bases spanning the gap. This CDR3 has 16 amino acids. Here the CDR3 reads CASSFLFLTGYNEQFF. DNA for the CDR3: TGTGCCAGCAGCTTCCTGTTTCTAACGGGTTACAATGAGCAGTTCTTC.

DNA for the CDR3: TGCGCCAGCATGGGGGGGACTAGCGTTTACAATGAGCAGTTCTTC. It is translated as CASMGGTSVYNEQFF. V usage is TRBV5-1 and J usage is TRBJ2-1, with 10 bases fitting TRBD2. Germline V gene data show CDR1 as SGHRS and CDR2 as YFSETQ. CDR3 size: 15 residues. V shed 6 bases, J shed 4 bases, and the junction held 7 bases outside the gene matches.

The rearrangement joins TRBV11-2 to TRBJ2-5, with D maybe TRBD2 (5 bases). CDR1 is SGHAT and CDR2 is FQNNGV in the germline V gene. CDR3 length equals 12 residues. The V gene lost 3 bases and the J gene lost 10 bases, with 12 bases spanning the gap. CDR3 in DNA: TGTGCCAGCAGCTTTGGCGGGTCGGACCAGTACTTC. Amino acids: CASSFGGSDQYF.

The genes are TRBV5-1 and TRBJ2-5; D perhaps matches TRBD1 (5 bases). The CDR3 is 15 amino acids. CDR1 and CDR2 from the germline V gene are SGHRS and YFSETQ. V dropped 4 bases and J dropped 2 bases, with 15 bases sitting between them. The CDR3 spells CASSTYDRRQETQYF. The CDR3 DNA reads as TGCGCCAGCAGCACCTATGACAGAAGGCAAGAGACCCAGTACTTC. Full variable domain (outside the CDR3, taken from reference TRBV5-1 and TRBJ2-5): KAGVTQTPRYLIKTRGQQVTLSCSPISGHRSVSWYQQTPGQGLQFLFEYFSETQRNKGNFPGRFSGRQFSNSRSEMNVSTLELGDSALYLCASSTYDRRQETQYFGPGTRLLVL.

This chain links TRBV29-1 with TRBJ2-1; a possible D gene is TRBD1 (6 bases). Germline V gives CDR1 SQVTM, CDR2 ANQGSEA. Deletions cut 7 bases from V and 8 bases from J, with 18 bases between. The length of the CDR3 is 13 residues. The CDR3 DNA sequence: TGCAGCGCACGGGACACCAATAAGGATGAGCAGTTCTTC. Its translation: CSARDTNKDEQFF.

This sequence joins TRBV6-2 or TRBV6-3 and TRBJ2-6, with unresolved D. Germline V CDR1 and CDR2: MNHEY, SVGEGT. V dropped 0 bases and J dropped 0 bases, with 6 bases sitting between them. The CDR3 is 16 amino acids. The CDR3 DNA is TGTGCCAGCAGTTACTCTAGGAGCTCTGGGGCCAACGTCCTGACTTTC. Its protein product is CASSYSRSSGANVLTF.

The chain combines TRBV18 with TRBJ2-3, with 7 nucleotides matching TRBD1. CDR1 is KGHSH and CDR2 is LQKENI in the germline V gene. With 4 bases clipped from V and 1 base from J, the junction kept 5 bases outside the gene matches. CDR3 size: 15 residues. The CDR3, as DNA: TGTGCCAGCTCACGACAGGGTTCCGGCACAGATACGCAGTATTTT. Protein sequence: CASSRQGSGTDTQYF.

CDR3 DNA: TGTGCCAGCAGACTGCGGGTTAATTCACCCCTCCACTTT. Translated, it gives CASRLRVNSPLHF. The rearrangement links TRBV6-5 to TRBJ1-6; no firm D call. Germline V gene lookup returns CDR1 MNHEY and CDR2 SVGAGI. Trimming cost V 6 bases and J 6 bases, with 9 bases left between them. This CDR3 region has 13 residues.

The chain couples TRBV7-2 to TRBJ2-6; D is unresolved. V was trimmed by 4 bases and J by 4 bases, leaving 5 bases between them. CDR3 length: 13 amino acids. Per germline, CDR1 SGHTA and CDR2 FQGNSA. CDR3 residues: CASSSVGANVLTF. The CDR3 DNA is TGTGCCAGCAGCTCAGTGGGGGCCAACGTCCTGACTTTC.

The rearrangement joins TRBV9 to TRBJ2-1, with 9 bases fitting TRBD1. This CDR3 region has 16 residues. The J segment lost 4 bases and the V segment lost 3 bases, leaving 8 bases of the junction unmatched. Germline CDR1 and CDR2: SGDLS and YYNGEE. The CDR3, as DNA: TGTGCCAGCAGCGGGTCCCGGGACAGGGTGTACAATGAGCAGTTCTTC. Its protein product is CASSGSRDRVYNEQFF.

The J gene is TRBJ2-1, the V gene TRBV19, with 10 positions matching TRBD2. V shed 3 bases and J 5 bases; nucleotides not matched to a gene: 4. The length of the CDR3 is 15 residues. Germline CDR1 reads LNHDA; CDR2 reads SQIVND (reference sequence). This chain's CDR3 is CASSIGTSVHNEQFF. Here the CDR3 DNA reads TGTGCCAGTAGTATTGGGACTAGCGTCCACAATGAGCAGTTCTTC. The whole variable domain, remainder taken from reference TRBV19 and TRBJ2-1, is DGGITQSPKYLFRKEGQNVTLSCEQNLNHDAMYWYRQDPGQGLRLIYYSQIVNDFQKGDIAEGYSVSREKKESFPLTVTSAQKNPTAFYLCASSIGTSVHNEQFFGPGTRLTVL.

This clone was seen more than once but under ten times. This rearrangement joins TRBV5-1 to TRBJ1-1; 8 nucleotides agree with TRBD1. The CDR3 totals 16 residues. The germline gives CDR1 SGHRS, CDR2 YFSETQ. V lost 2 bases and J lost 1; bases outside the gene matches: 7. The chain's CDR3 is CASSLWTGSRNTEAFF. In DNA form, the CDR3 reads TGCGCCAGCAGCTTATGGACAGGGTCAAGGAACACTGAAGCTTTCTTT.

This rearrangement joins TRBV18 to TRBJ1-3; D is undetermined. The CDR3 has 16 residues. Germline loops: CDR1 KGHSH, CDR2 LQKENI. V dropped 6 bases and J dropped 0 bases, with 15 bases sitting between them. CDR3 residues: CASSPTTVVSGNTIYF. The CDR3 DNA sequence: TGTGCCAGCTCCCCAACGACTGTAGTCTCTGGAAACACCATATATTTT.

This clone was detected once. The rearrangement joins TRBV28 to TRBJ1-3, with D perhaps matching TRBD1 (5 bases). CDR1 and CDR2 from the germline V gene are MDHEN and SYDVKM. V was pared by 11 bases and J by 3 bases, with 14 bases between. The CDR3 is 13 residues long. CDR3 sequence reads: CASLGPLGNTIYF. For the CDR3, the DNA is TGTGCCTCATTGGGGCCACTTGGAAACACCATATATTTT.